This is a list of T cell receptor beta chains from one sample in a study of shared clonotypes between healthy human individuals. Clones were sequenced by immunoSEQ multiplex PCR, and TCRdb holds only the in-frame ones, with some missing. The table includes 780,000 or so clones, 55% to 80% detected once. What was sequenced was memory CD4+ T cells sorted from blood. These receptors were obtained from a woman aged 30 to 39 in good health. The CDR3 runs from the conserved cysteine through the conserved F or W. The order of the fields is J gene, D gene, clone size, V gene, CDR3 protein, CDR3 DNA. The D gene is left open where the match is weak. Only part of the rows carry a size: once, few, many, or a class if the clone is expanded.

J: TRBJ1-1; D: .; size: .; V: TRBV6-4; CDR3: CASSDSERGEAFF; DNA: TGTGCCAGCAGTGACTCGGAGCGGGGTGAAGCCTTCTTT
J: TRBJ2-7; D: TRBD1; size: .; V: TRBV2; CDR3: CASSEEGAAAEFPVEQYF; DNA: TGTGCCAGCAGTGAAGAGGGGGCGGCAGCAGAGTTCCCAGTGGAGCAGTACTTC
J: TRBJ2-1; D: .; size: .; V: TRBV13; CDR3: CASSLVGVSYNEQFF; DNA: TGTGCCAGCAGCTTAGTCGGGGTCTCCTACAATGAGCAGTTCTTC
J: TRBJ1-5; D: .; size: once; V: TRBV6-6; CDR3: CASTDSNQPQHF; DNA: TGTGCCAGCACCGACAGCAATCAGCCCCAGCATTTT
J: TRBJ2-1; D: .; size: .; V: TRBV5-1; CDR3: CASSLLWGNEQFF; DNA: TGCGCCAGCAGCTTGCTGTGGGGTAATGAGCAGTTCTTC
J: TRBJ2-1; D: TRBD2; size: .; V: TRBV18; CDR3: CASSSTAGVNNEQFF; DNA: TGTGCCAGCTCCTCAACGGCGGGAGTAAACAATGAGCAGTTCTTC
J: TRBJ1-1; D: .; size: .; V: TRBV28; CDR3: CASHGPDTEAFF; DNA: TGTGCCAGCCATGGACCTGACACTGAAGCTTTCTTT
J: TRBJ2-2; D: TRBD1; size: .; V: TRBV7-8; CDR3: CASTPYGGTGTGELFF; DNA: TGTGCCAGCACCCCCTATGGGGGGACAGGGACCGGGGAGCTGTTTTTT
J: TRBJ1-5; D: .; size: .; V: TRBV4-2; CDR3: CASSQDQGSRQPQHF; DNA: TGTGCCAGCAGCCAAGATCAGGGATCTAGGCAGCCCCAGCATTTT
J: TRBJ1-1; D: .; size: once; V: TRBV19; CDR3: CASSTIPGAGNTEAFF; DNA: TGTGCCAGTAGTACCATACCAGGGGCGGGGAACACTGAAGCTTTCTTT
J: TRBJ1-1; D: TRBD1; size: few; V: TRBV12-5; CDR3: CASSFGTGGMNTEAFF; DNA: TGTGCTAGTTCCTTCGGGACAGGGGGGATGAACACTGAAGCTTTCTTT
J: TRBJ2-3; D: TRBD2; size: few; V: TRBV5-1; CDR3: CASSKGTSGSGSTDTQYF; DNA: TGCGCCAGCAGCAAAGGGACTAGCGGGAGTGGGAGCACAGATACGCAGTATTTT
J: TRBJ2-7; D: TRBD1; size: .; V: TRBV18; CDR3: CASSGTEEQYF; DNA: TGTGCCAGCTCTGGGACAGAAGAGCAGTACTTC
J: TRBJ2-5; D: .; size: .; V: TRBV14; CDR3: CASSQTGTSLLKYF; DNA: TGTGCCAGCAGCCAAACCGGGACTTCGCTACTTAAGTACTTC
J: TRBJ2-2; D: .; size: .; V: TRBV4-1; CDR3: CASSQIPRRQAGELFF; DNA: TGCGCCAGCAGCCAAATCCCCAGGCGGCAGGCGGGGGAGCTGTTTTTT
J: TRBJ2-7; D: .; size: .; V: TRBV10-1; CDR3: CASSPRGSGEQYF; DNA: TGCGCCAGCAGCCCCCGGGGCTCTGGTGAGCAGTACTTC
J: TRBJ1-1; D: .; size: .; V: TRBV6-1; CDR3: CAGRDGAEAFF; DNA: TGTGCCGGACGGGATGGGGCTGAAGCTTTCTTT
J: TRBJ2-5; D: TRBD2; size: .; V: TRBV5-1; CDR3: CASRGRAVLETQYF; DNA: TGCGCCAGCAGGGGGAGGGCCGTTCTGGAGACCCAGTACTTC
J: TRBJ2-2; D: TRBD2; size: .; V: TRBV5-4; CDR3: CASSRTSQNTGELFF; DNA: TGTGCCAGCAGCCGGACTAGCCAGAACACCGGGGAGCTGTTTTTT
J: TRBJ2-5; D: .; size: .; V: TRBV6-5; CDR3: CASRDYQEQETQYF; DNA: TGTGCCAGCAGAGACTACCAAGAGCAAGAGACCCAGTACTTC
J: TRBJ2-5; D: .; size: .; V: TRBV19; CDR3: CASSIQETQYF; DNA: TGTGCCAGTAGTATCCAAGAGACCCAGTACTTC
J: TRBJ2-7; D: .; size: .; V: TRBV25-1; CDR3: CASSAQGYEQYF; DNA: TGTGCCAGCAGCGCACAGGGCTACGAGCAGTACTTC
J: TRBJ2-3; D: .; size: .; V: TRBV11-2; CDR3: CASSSPATDTQYF; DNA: TGTGCCAGCAGCTCTCCAGCCACAGATACGCAGTATTTT
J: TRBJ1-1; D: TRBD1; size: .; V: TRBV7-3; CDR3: CASSLTGTGAEAFF; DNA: TGTGCCAGCAGCTTAACAGGGACAGGCGCTGAAGCTTTCTTT
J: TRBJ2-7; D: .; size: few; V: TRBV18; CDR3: CASSPAGVYEQYF; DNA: TGTGCCAGCTCACCAGCGGGTGTCTACGAGCAGTACTTC
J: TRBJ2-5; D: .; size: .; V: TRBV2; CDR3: CASSEIKTQYF; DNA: TGTGCCAGCAGTGAAATCAAGACCCAGTACTTC
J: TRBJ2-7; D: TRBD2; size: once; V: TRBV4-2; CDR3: CASSQDWSGRAAEQYF; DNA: TGTGCCAGCAGCCAAGATTGGAGCGGGAGGGCCGCCGAGCAGTACTTC
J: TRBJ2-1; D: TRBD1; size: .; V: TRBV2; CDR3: CASIHAPGQGNNEQFF; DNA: TGTGCCAGCATTCATGCGCCGGGACAGGGAAACAATGAGCAGTTCTTC
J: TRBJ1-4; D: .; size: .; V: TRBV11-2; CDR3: CASSSERGRRLPNEKLFF; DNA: TGTGCCAGCAGCTCCGAGAGGGGCCGCCGTTTACCTAATGAAAAACTGTTTTTT
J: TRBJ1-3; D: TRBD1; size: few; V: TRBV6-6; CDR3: CASRSGTGAGNTIYF; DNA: TGTGCCAGCAGGTCCGGGACAGGGGCTGGAAACACCATATATTTT
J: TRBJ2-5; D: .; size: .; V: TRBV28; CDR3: CASSFSGISKRPQYF; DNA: TGTGCCAGCAGTTTTTCCGGAATCTCCAAGAGGCCCCAGTACTTC
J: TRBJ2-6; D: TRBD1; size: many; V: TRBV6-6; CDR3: CASTDRGPGANVLTF; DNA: TGTGCCAGCACGGACAGGGGGCCTGGGGCCAACGTCCTGACTTTC
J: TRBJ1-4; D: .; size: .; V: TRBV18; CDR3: CASSLSGTHENEKLFF; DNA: TGTGCCAGCTCACTATCCGGGACGCATGAGAATGAAAAACTGTTTTTT
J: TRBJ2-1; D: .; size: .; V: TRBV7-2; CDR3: CASSLKAGTGYNEQFF; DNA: TGTGCCAGCAGCCTTAAAGCTGGGACTGGATACAATGAGCAGTTCTTC
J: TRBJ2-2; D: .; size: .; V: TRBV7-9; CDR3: CASSLLWGALATGELFF; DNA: TGTGCCAGCAGCCTACTTTGGGGGGCCCTCGCCACCGGGGAGCTGTTTTTT
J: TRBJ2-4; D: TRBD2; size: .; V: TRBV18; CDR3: CASSGMGGISDIQYF; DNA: TGTGCCAGCTCAGGCATGGGGGGGATTTCGGACATTCAGTACTTC
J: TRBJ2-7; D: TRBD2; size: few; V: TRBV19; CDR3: CASSQGLAGVVDEQYF; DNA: TGTGCCAGTAGCCAGGGACTAGCGGGAGTGGTCGACGAGCAGTACTTC
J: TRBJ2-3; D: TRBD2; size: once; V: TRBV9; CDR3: CASSVGGGSDTQYF; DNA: TGTGCCAGCAGCGTAGGCGGGGGGTCGGATACGCAGTATTTT
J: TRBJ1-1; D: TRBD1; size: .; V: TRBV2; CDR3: CASSDQQGLSEAFF; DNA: TGTGCCAGCAGTGATCAACAGGGGCTGAGTGAAGCTTTCTTT
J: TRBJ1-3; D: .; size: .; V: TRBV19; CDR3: CASSTKTRRSGNTIYF; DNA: TGTGCCAGTAGTACGAAGACACGCCGTTCTGGAAACACCATATATTTT
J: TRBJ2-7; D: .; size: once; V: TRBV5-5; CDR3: CASSPRQYEQYF; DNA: TGTGCCAGCAGCCCTCGGCAGTACGAGCAGTACTTC
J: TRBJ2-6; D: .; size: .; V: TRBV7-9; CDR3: CASSSFRGRYSGANVLTF; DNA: TGTGCCAGCAGCTCGTTCCGGGGGCGATACTCTGGGGCCAACGTCCTGACTTTC
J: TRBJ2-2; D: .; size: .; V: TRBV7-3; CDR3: CASSLLGSGELFF; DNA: TGTGCCAGCAGCCTTCTGGGGTCCGGGGAGCTGTTTTTT
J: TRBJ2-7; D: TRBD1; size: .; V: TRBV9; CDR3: CASSVAGDRGPHEQYF; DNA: TGTGCCAGCAGCGTAGCTGGGGACAGGGGTCCCCACGAGCAGTACTTC
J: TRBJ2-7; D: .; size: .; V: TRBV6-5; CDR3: CASSYSNRAPYEQYF; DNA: TGTGCCAGCAGTTACTCTAACAGGGCCCCCTACGAGCAGTACTTC
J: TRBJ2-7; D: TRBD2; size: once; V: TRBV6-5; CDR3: CASSPGRESYEQYF; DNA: TGTGCCAGCAGCCCTGGGAGGGAGTCCTACGAGCAGTACTTC
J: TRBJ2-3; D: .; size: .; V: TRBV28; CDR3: CASSLDSTDTQYF; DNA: TGTGCCAGCAGTTTGGACAGTACAGATACGCAGTATTTT
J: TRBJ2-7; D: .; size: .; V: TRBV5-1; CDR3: CASSMNGGDYEQYF; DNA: TGCGCCAGCAGCATGAACGGAGGAGATTACGAGCAGTACTTC
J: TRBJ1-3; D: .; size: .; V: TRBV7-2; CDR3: CASSSSGYGNTIYF; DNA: TGTGCCAGCAGCTCCTCTGGGTACGGAAACACCATATATTTT
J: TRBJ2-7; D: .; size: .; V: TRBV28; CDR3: CASTRPLTAEVHEQYF; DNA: TGTGCCAGCACCAGACCCTTGACGGCAGAGGTCCACGAGCAGTACTTC
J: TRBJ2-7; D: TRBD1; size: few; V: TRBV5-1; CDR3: CASSFGTVGNEQYF; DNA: TGCGCCAGCAGCTTCGGGACAGTGGGGAACGAGCAGTACTTC
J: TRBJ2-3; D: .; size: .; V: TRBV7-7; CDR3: CASSLLSVSSTDTQYF; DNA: TGTGCCAGCAGCTTACTCTCGGTGTCTAGCACAGATACGCAGTATTTT
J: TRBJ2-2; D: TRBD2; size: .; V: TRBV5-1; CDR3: CASSFTLAGGDTGELFF; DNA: TGCGCCAGCAGCTTCACCCTAGCGGGAGGCGACACCGGGGAGCTGTTTTTT
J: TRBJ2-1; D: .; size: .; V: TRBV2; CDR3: CASSLLSISYNEQFF; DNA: TGTGCCAGCAGTCTATTGTCTATCTCCTACAATGAGCAGTTCTTC
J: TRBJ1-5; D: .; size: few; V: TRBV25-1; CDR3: CASSGTGFQPQHF; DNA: TGTGCCAGCAGCGGGACGGGATTCCAGCCCCAGCATTTT
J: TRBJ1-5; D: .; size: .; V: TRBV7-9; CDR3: CASSLEGRQPQHF; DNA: TGTGCCAGCAGCTTAGAAGGGCGGCAGCCCCAGCATTTT
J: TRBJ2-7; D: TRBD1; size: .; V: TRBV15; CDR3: CATSPGTGVNEQYF; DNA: TGTGCCACCAGTCCCGGGACAGGGGTAAACGAGCAGTACTTC
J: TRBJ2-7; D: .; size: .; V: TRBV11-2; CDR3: CASSLVLEGGIEQYF; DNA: TGTGCCAGCAGCTTAGTCTTGGAGGGAGGCATCGAGCAGTACTTC
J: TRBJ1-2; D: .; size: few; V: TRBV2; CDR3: CASTTDAPSRYTF; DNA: TGTGCCAGCACAACGGACGCGCCAAGTAGGTACACCTTC